One sample yielded the 20 T cell receptor beta chains listed below, sequenced in a study of blood T cells in healthy people across ages. A second roughly 6 to 12 cycle PCR used barcoded and J-beta primers. One entry per CDR3 protein, called by TCRdb with MiXCR from the 5' RACE reads. The repertoire has roughly 1,000,000 distinct CDR3 sequences, roughly 24% of them found once; the top ten carry approximately 0.79%. The sample also formed part of further work on T cells of mothers and their children.

Specimen: blood. The receptors derive from a girl aged 2-10 years in good health.

Only a few counts were recorded for this clonotype. This chain joins TRBV10-3 and TRBJ2-7; possibly TRBD1 or TRBD2 for D (6 bases each). Trimming removed 10 bases at V and 6 bases at J, with 13 bases between. The CDR3 is 11 amino acids. Germline V gene sequence: CDR1 ENHRY, CDR2 SYGVKD. CDR3 loop: CATRGLSEQYF. The CDR3 DNA sequence: TGTGCCACCAGGGGACTCAGCGAGCAGTACTTC.

The chain links TRBV6-2 or TRBV6-3 to TRBJ2-7; 8 nucleotides match TRBD2. The CDR3 totals 15 residues. The V and J ends lost 6 bases and 3 bases, in that order; junction bases with no gene match: 10. Per the germline V gene, CDR1 is MNHEY and CDR2 is SVGEGT. The CDR3 spells CASREHSGAVYEQYF. DNA of the CDR3: TGTGCCAGCAGAGAGCATAGCGGGGCGGTCTACGAGCAGTACTTC.

The chain employs TRBV5-1 and TRBJ1-1, with 7 bases lining up with TRBD1. The length of the CDR3 is 16 residues. V shed 4 bases and J 3 bases; nucleotides not matched to a gene: 12. Germline assignment: CDR1 SGHRS and CDR2 YFSETQ. CDR3 nucleotide sequence: TGCGCCAGCAGCCCCCTCAGGGGGGAGGGAGACACTGAAGCTTTCTTT. It codes for CASSPLRGEGDTEAFF.

V gene TRBV7-8 combines with J gene TRBJ2-1; no clear D gene. CDR3 size: 12 residues. Germline V gives CDR1 SGHVS, CDR2 FQNEAQ. Deletions cut 3 bases from V and 9 bases from J, with 9 bases between. The CDR3 here is CASSFPGGEQFF. CDR3 sequence (DNA): TGTGCCAGCAGCTTTCCTGGTGGTGAGCAGTTCTTC.

This clonotype was picked up a small number of times. The rearrangement uses TRBV18 and TRBJ1-5; 7 bases fit TRBD1. CDR1 is KGHSH and CDR2 is LQKENI in the germline V gene. This CDR3 is built from 17 residues. V shed 1 base, J shed 1 base, and the junction held 7 bases outside the gene matches. The CDR3 is CASSPRQGKDSNQPQHF. In DNA, the CDR3 is TGTGCCAGCTCACCACGACAGGGAAAGGACAGCAATCAGCCCCAGCATTTT.

This chain connects TRBV4-2 to TRBJ2-5, with D uncertain. Trimming stripped 0 bases from V and 1 base from J, with 9 bases between. Germline CDR1 is LGHNA and CDR2 is YNFKEQ. The CDR3 spans 15 residues. CDR3 sequence reads: CASSQETVGQETQYF. CDR3 coding DNA: TGTGCCAGCAGCCAAGAAACTGTTGGCCAAGAGACCCAGTACTTC.

This sequence joins TRBV2 and TRBJ2-7; either TRBD1 or TRBD2 may supply D (6 bases each). The CDR3 loop spans 13 amino acids. V lost 3 bases, J lost 2 bases, and 8 bases lay in between. Germline CDR1 reads SNHLY; CDR2 reads FYNNEI. The CDR3 protein is CASSERGAYEQYF. The CDR3 DNA is TGTGCCAGCAGTGAGAGGGGGGCCTACGAGCAGTACTTC.

The rearrangement links TRBV27 to TRBJ2-3; no reliable D call. The CDR3 runs to 16 residues. Between the trimmed V and J ends, which lost 6 bases and 1 base, there was a span of 17 bases. Germline lookup yields CDR1 MNHEY and CDR2 SMNVEV (reference sequence). CDR3 loop: CASSPPVEKGTDTQYF. The CDR3 DNA is TGTGCCAGCAGCCCCCCTGTGGAGAAGGGCACAGATACGCAGTATTTT.

This clonotype was seen only a few times. The chain has TRBV11-3 and TRBJ2-5; perhaps D is TRBD1 or TRBD2 (5 bases each). The better agreement between TRBJ2-1 and the DNA end casts doubt on the J call. The CDR3 consists of 13 residues. In germline, CDR1 is SGHNT, CDR2 YENEEA. The CDR3 sequence is CASMGVLTGEQFF. CDR3 nucleotide sequence: TGTGCCAGCATGGGGGTTCTTACCGGTGAGCAGTTCTTC.

The rearrangement joins TRBV19 to TRBJ2-5; TRBD2 agrees at 10 bases. CDR1 is LNHDA and CDR2 is SQIVND in the germline V gene (reference sequence). The CDR3 has 15 residues. V shed 6 bases, J shed 4 bases, and the junction held 8 bases outside the gene matches. The CDR3 coding sequence is TGTGCCAGTAGAGATCCGGGACTAGCGTCAGAGACCCAGTACTTC. This encodes CASRDPGLASETQYF.

V and J are TRBV5-1 and TRBJ2-1; 10 bases fit TRBD2. The germline V gene has CDR1 SGHRS and CDR2 YFSETQ. The CDR3 covers 16 residues. J gave up 7 bases and V 6 bases, and 13 bases lay outside the gene matches. The DNA of the CDR3 is TGCGCCAGCAACCCCACCACTAGCGGGGAGAGTAATGAGCAGTTCTTC. Its translation is CASNPTTSGESNEQFF.

This clonotype showed up many times. The chain couples TRBV28 to TRBJ2-1; D unresolved. V was pared by 5 bases and J by 5 bases, with 16 bases between. CDR1 and CDR2 from the germline V gene are MDHEN and SYDVKM. The CDR3 extends over 15 amino acids. CDR3 protein: CASSTLGEVDNEQFF. CDR3 coding DNA: TGTGCCAGCAGTACGCTCGGAGAGGTGGACAATGAGCAGTTCTTC.

The V call is TRBV5-1, the J call TRBJ1-6; D is perhaps TRBD1 (6 bases). The V gene lost 0 bases and the J gene lost 7 bases, with 8 bases spanning the gap. Per germline, CDR1 SGHRS and CDR2 YFSETQ. The CDR3 extends over 14 amino acids. The CDR3 spells CASSLDRENSPLHF. The CDR3, as DNA: TGCGCCAGCAGCTTGGACAGGGAAAATTCACCCCTCCACTTT.

The chain employs TRBV24-1 and TRBJ2-2; a possible D gene is TRBD1 (5 bases). CDR1 is KGHDR, CDR2 SFDVKD, per germline. The CDR3 has 12 amino acids. V shed 6 bases and J shed 7 bases, with 8 bases lying between them. The CDR3 spells CATSQGRGELFF. The CDR3 coding sequence is TGTGCCACCAGTCAGGGTCGCGGGGAGCTGTTTTTT.

V and J are TRBV24-1 and TRBJ2-1, with TRBD1 as a possible D gene (5 bases). Germline CDR1 and CDR2: KGHDR and SFDVKD. The length of the CDR3 is 12 residues. The V gene lost 8 bases and the J gene lost 6 bases, with 10 bases spanning the gap. In DNA, the CDR3 is TGTGCCACCAAGTCAGGGATCAATGAGCAGTTCTTC. Protein sequence: CATKSGINEQFF.

This clonotype is a singleton in its sample. Here the CDR3 omits its conserved ending phenylalanine or tryptophan, so a read error is the likely source. The V gene is TRBV12-5, the J gene TRBJ2-7; no clear D. The CDR3 contains 16 residues. V was cut by 0 bases and J by 4 bases, with 16 bases left in between. Germline CDR1 and CDR2: LGHNT and FRNRAP. This CDR3 reads CASGLVGQVVEYEQYS. CDR3 DNA: TGTGCTAGTGGTTTGGTAGGGCAGGTCGTCGAGTACGAGCAGTACTCC.

This clonotype was counted between two and nine times. The J gene is TRBJ2-3, the V gene TRBV12-3 or TRBV12-4, with 9 bases that match TRBD2. This CDR3 spans 15 amino acids. After removal of 5 bases from V and 0 bases from J, the junction contained 3 bases not matched to a gene. The CDR3 bases are TGTGCCAGCAGTCGACTAGCGGATAGCACAGATACGCAGTATTTT. Translation gives CASSRLADSTDTQYF.

The chain uses TRBV5-1 and TRBJ2-1; 11 positions agree with TRBD2. Germline loops: CDR1 SGHRS, CDR2 YFSETQ. Trimming at V came to 4 bases and at J to 9 bases, leaving 6 bases not matched to a gene. This CDR3 has 14 amino acids. The CDR3, as DNA: TGCGCCAGCAGCGCCGGACTAGCGGGCCTTGAGCAGTTCTTC. This sequence encodes CASSAGLAGLEQFF.

This clonotype was detected a few times. This chain links TRBV28 with TRBJ2-5; D remains ambiguous. The ends were cut back, 5 bases at V and 4 bases at J, with 11 bases in the middle. Germline CDR1 MDHEN, CDR2 SYDVKM. The CDR3 is made up of 13 amino acids. CDR3 in DNA: TGTGCCAGCAGTCGGGTTGTGGGAGAGACCCAGTACTTC. As protein: CASSRVVGETQYF.

This clonotype was picked up a small number of times. The junction departs from the called germline gene at one end, perhaps through a read error. V is TRBV5-6 and J is TRBJ2-3; 8 bases line up with TRBD2. Germline V gene lookup returns CDR1 SGHDT and CDR2 YYEEEE. The CDR3 is made up of 16 amino acids. CDR3 loop: CASSLVAGGLTVTQYF. The CDR3 region has the DNA TGTGCCAGCAGCTTGGTGGCGGGAGGACTCACAGTTACGCAGTATTTT. The variable domain in full, completed from reference TRBV5-6 and TRBJ2-3, reads DAGVTQSPTHLIKTRGQQVTLRCSPKSGHDTVSWYQQALGQGPQFIFQYYEEEERQRGNFPDRFSGHQFPNYSSELNVNALLLGDSALYLCASSLVAGGLTVTQYFGPGTRLTVL.